This record looks at one T cell receptor beta chain sequence and its context. Antigen specificity is unknown. The data stem from a study of OX40 agonist ivuxolimab in advanced cancers. At the level of the study: Patients received ivuxolimab, an intravenous treatment, every 2 weeks at 0.01 to 10 mg/kg. Study-level points and caveats: Partly responding patients at 0.1-3.0 mg/kg showed some of the smallest clonal expansion. At doses 0.1 to 3.0 mg/kg, CD4+ and CD8+ clones expanded. CD8+ T cells were the subset that, on average, had more expanded clones than CD4+.

V gave up 7 bases and J gave up 0 bases, with 17 bases separating them. The CDR3 runs to 15 residues. Germline V CDR1 and CDR2: SGHRS, YFSETQ. Profiled with immunoSEQ multiplex PCR; TCRdb holds only in-frame clones, not every one. The sample gives more than 50,000 clones, about four fifths of which show up once; approximately 2.3% is in the top ten. This receptor was taken from an adult with an advanced solid tumor such as melanoma, head and neck, liver or kidney cancer. This specimen was CD4+ or CD8+ T cells sorted from blood, taken in a trial of the OX40 agonist ivuxolimab. The chain combines TRBV5-1 with TRBJ2-7, with a weak D call TRBD2 (6 bases). CDR3 sequence: CASRAPGESSYEQYF. The CDR3 nucleotides read TGCGCCAGCCGGGCCCCGGGGGAGAGCTCCTACGAGCAGTACTTC.